These T cell receptor beta chains were read from a single sample in a study of blood T cell repertoires in COVID-19. The method was immunoSEQ multiplex PCR; TCRdb's version includes in-frame clones alone and lacks a portion of them. The sample yields 430,000 or so clones, roughly 89% seen once. The sample was peripheral blood. These receptors were taken from a man between 18 and 35 years old with COVID-19, enrolled during active disease. Each CDR3 is given with its conserved first and last residue. The D gene is left open where the match is weak. Part of the rows lack a size; the others show once, few, many or a class for expanded clones.

CDR3 DNA	CDR3 protein	J gene	V gene	clone size	D gene
TGTGCCAGCAGCTTGGGAGGAGGTGGGGAGACCCAGTACTTC	CASSLGGGGETQYF	TRBJ2-5	TRBV5-5	.	.
TGTGCCAGCAGCCCCCGGGTGGCAGATACGCAGTATTTT	CASSPRVADTQYF	TRBJ2-3	TRBV14	few	.
TGCGCCAGCAGCTTGGAGACAGGGGCAGGAGCTGAAGCTTTCTTT	CASSLETGAGAEAFF	TRBJ1-1	TRBV5-1	.	TRBD1
TGTGCCAGCAGTATCGACAGCCGGACTGAAGCTTTCTTT	CASSIDSRTEAFF	TRBJ1-1	TRBV6-5	.	.
TGTGCCAGCAGCCAGTTACAGGCACCGGCCTATGGCTACACCTTC	CASSQLQAPAYGYTF	TRBJ1-2	TRBV3-1/TRBV3-2	once	.
TGCGCCAGCAGCTTGATGGGTGGGGCTAGCGGGAGTCCAGAGACCCAGTACTTC	CASSLMGGASGSPETQYF	TRBJ2-5	TRBV5-1	.	TRBD2
TGTGCCCTAGGTATAGCGAGCACAGATACGCAGTATTTT	CALGIASTDTQYF	TRBJ2-3	TRBV7-9	.	.
TGTGCCAGCAGCTTAAGGCTGGGGACTACCGGGGAGACCCAGTACTTC	CASSLRLGTTGETQYF	TRBJ2-5	TRBV7-9	.	TRBD2
TGCGCCAGCAGCTTGGGAGGGCTCTACAATGAGCAGTTCTTC	CASSLGGLYNEQFF	TRBJ2-1	TRBV5-1	.	.
TGTGCCAGCAGTCGCTCTGGAAACACCATATATTTT	CASSRSGNTIYF	TRBJ1-3	TRBV2	.	.
TGCGCCAGCAGTGACCCGGGACAGGGATCAGATACGCAGTATTTT	CASSDPGQGSDTQYF	TRBJ2-3	TRBV10-1	once	TRBD1
TGTGCCAGCAGCTTAGGCGGCAGCGCCTACGAGCAGTACTTC	CASSLGGSAYEQYF	TRBJ2-7	TRBV13	.	.
TGTGCCACCAGTGATCTAGCGGGAGTTGGTGATACGCAGTATTTT	CATSDLAGVGDTQYF	TRBJ2-3	TRBV24-1	.	TRBD2
TGTGCCAGCAGTGAACAATATGAGCAGTTCTTC	CASSEQYEQFF	TRBJ2-1	TRBV2	.	.
TGCGCCAGCAGCTCCCAGGGTACGAACACTGAAGCTTTCTTT	CASSSQGTNTEAFF	TRBJ1-1	TRBV5-1	.	.
TGTGCCAGCAGTTTAATACAGGGAAACACTGAAGCTTTCTTT	CASSLIQGNTEAFF	TRBJ1-1	TRBV27	.	.
TGTGCCAGTTCGACTAGCGGATACAATGAGCAGTTCTTC	CASSTSGYNEQFF	TRBJ2-1	TRBV27	.	TRBD2
TGTGCCAGCTCGAAATTAGCGGGGGACTCCTACAATGAGCAGTTCTTC	CASSKLAGDSYNEQFF	TRBJ2-1	TRBV18	.	TRBD2
TGTGCCACCAGCAGAGGGGGACAGGGGCCGGAGAAGACCCAGTACTTC	CATSRGGQGPEKTQYF	TRBJ2-5	TRBV15	.	TRBD1
TGCGCCAGCAGCCAAGGAGTGAACACTGAAGCTTTCTTT	CASSQGVNTEAFF	TRBJ1-1	TRBV4-1	.	.
TGTGCCAGCAGTCGGGACAGGGGGCGCGGGTTTGGCTACACCTTC	CASSRDRGRGFGYTF	TRBJ1-2	TRBV6-5	once	TRBD1
TGTGCCTGGCTTCAGGGGGCGCGGGGCTATGGCTACACCTTC	CAWLQGARGYGYTF	TRBJ1-2	TRBV30	.	TRBD1
TGCGCCAGCAGCTCCGGACAGGGGTCAGATACGCAGTATTTT	CASSSGQGSDTQYF	TRBJ2-3	TRBV5-1	.	TRBD1
TGTGCCAGTAGTATAGTGGCCGTTCACTCTGGAAACACCATATATTTT	CASSIVAVHSGNTIYF	TRBJ1-3	TRBV19	few	.
TGTGCCAGTAGTATGGCAGGGTGGGATGAGCAGTTCTTC	CASSMAGWDEQFF	TRBJ2-1	TRBV19	once	.
TGTGCCAGCAGTTGGGACAGATTTTCCTACAATGAGCAGTTCTTC	CASSWDRFSYNEQFF	TRBJ2-1	TRBV28	.	TRBD1
TGTGCCTCTTCCGGGACTAGCGGGATCGAGCAGTACTTC	CASSGTSGIEQYF	TRBJ2-7	TRBV3-1/TRBV3-2	.	TRBD2
TGCGCCAGCAGCGCCGAGACAGGGGGCAACTACGAGCAGTACTTC	CASSAETGGNYEQYF	TRBJ2-7	TRBV5-1	.	TRBD1
TGTGCCAGCAGCTTCTATTCCGGGGTATCTAGCACAGATACGCAGTATTTT	CASSFYSGVSSTDTQYF	TRBJ2-3	TRBV7-2	.	.
TGTGGAAGAGGACAGCGCTACGAGCAGTACTTC	CGRGQRYEQYF	TRBJ2-7	TRBV19	.	.
TGTGCCAGCAGCTTCGAGAGAATCGAGCAGTTCTTC	CASSFERIEQFF	TRBJ2-1	TRBV7-2	.	.
TGTGCCAGCACTACCCTAGCGGGGTTAGAGACCCAGTACTTC	CASTTLAGLETQYF	TRBJ2-5	TRBV28	.	TRBD2
TGTGCCAGCAGCTTAGGTCGGGGGGGGCCCTACAATGAGCAGTTCTTC	CASSLGRGGPYNEQFF	TRBJ2-1	TRBV11-2	.	TRBD2
TGCGCCAGCAGCTTATGGACCGGGGGGGGCCAGTACTTC	CASSLWTGGGQYF	TRBJ2-5	TRBV5-1	.	TRBD2
TGTGCCAGCACCCCTAGCGCCTCCTACAATGAGCAGTTCTTC	CASTPSASYNEQFF	TRBJ2-1	TRBV3-1/TRBV3-2	.	.
TGTGCCAGCAGCCAAGATTCAGGGTACAATTCACCCCTCCACTTT	CASSQDSGYNSPLHF	TRBJ1-6	TRBV14	.	.
TGCGCCAGCAGCTCGGGACTACCAAACATTCAGTACTTC	CASSSGLPNIQYF	TRBJ2-4	TRBV5-1	.	TRBD2
TGTGCCAGCAGGGAGGACAGGGGTAGCAATCAGCCCCAGCATTTT	CASREDRGSNQPQHF	TRBJ1-5	TRBV6-5	.	TRBD1
TGTGCCAGCAGCCAAACAGGGGGTCGGGGCTATGGCTACACCTTC	CASSQTGGRGYGYTF	TRBJ1-2	TRBV3-1/TRBV3-2	.	TRBD1
TGTGCCAGCAGTGAGACAGTATCTCAAGGGGAGCCCCAGCATTTT	CASSETVSQGEPQHF	TRBJ1-5	TRBV6-1	.	.
TGTGCCAGCAGCTTTTATCAGGGGACAGATACGCAGTATTTT	CASSFYQGTDTQYF	TRBJ2-3	TRBV7-2	.	.
TGTGCCTGGAGTCAAACAGGGCAGGATGGCTACACCTTC	CAWSQTGQDGYTF	TRBJ1-2	TRBV30	.	.
TGTGCCTGGAGTCTCTCAGGGGGCTATGGCTACACCTTC	CAWSLSGGYGYTF	TRBJ1-2	TRBV30	.	TRBD1
TGTGCCAGCAGCTTCGGGACAGGCACCTCTGAAGCTTTCTTT	CASSFGTGTSEAFF	TRBJ1-1	TRBV11-3	.	TRBD1
TGTGCCAGCAGCCAAGATATCGGCAGGTTACTGCTCTTT	CASSQDIGRLLLF	TRBJ1-4	TRBV4-2	.	.
TGCGCCAGCAGCCAAGTTGGCACTAACTATGGCTACACCTTC	CASSQVGTNYGYTF	TRBJ1-2	TRBV4-1	.	.
TGCGCCAGCAGCTTGGACATAGCGGGGCCAAACTACGAGCAGTACTTC	CASSLDIAGPNYEQYF	TRBJ2-7	TRBV5-1	.	TRBD2